These T cell receptor beta chains were read from a single sample in a study of control samples from healthy donors and cancer patients. Produced via immunoSEQ multiplex PCR; TCRdb's table is partial and in-frame only. The sample records 45,000 to 60,000 clones, 80% being singletons. Sequencing was carried out using blood. All receptors derive from a man between 65 and 80 years old in good health. Both conserved end residues are part of each CDR3. The D gene is left open where the match is weak. Clone size appears in some rows only: once, few, many, or a class for an expanded clone.

clone_size,v_call,j_call,d_call,cdr3_aa,cdr3_nt
.,TRBV15,TRBJ2-3,.,CATSRDGPTDTQYF,TGTGCCACCAGCAGAGATGGCCCAACAGATACGCAGTATTTT
.,TRBV7-6,TRBJ2-5,TRBD1,CASSLDRGLQETQYF,TGTGCCAGCAGCTTAGACAGGGGGCTCCAAGAGACCCAGTACTTC
.,TRBV5-1,TRBJ1-3,.,CASSLRPDSGNTIYF,TGCGCCAGCAGCTTAAGACCCGACTCTGGAAACACCATATATTTT
.,TRBV20-1,TRBJ2-1,.,CSASYTRHHNEQFF,TGCAGTGCTAGTTACACGCGGCACCACAATGAGCAGTTCTTC
.,TRBV15,TRBJ1-4,.,CATSRAANKRDEKLFF,TGTGCCACCAGCAGAGCGGCAAATAAGAGGGATGAAAAACTGTTTTTT
.,TRBV11-2,TRBJ2-3,TRBD2,CASSLGFRWGGTQYF,TGTGCCAGCAGCTTAGGGTTTAGGTGGGGGGGTACGCAGTATTTT
.,TRBV25-1,TRBJ2-3,.,CASSESRLAPGDTQYF,TGTGCCAGCAGTGAAAGTAGGCTAGCGCCAGGGGATACGCAGTATTTT
.,TRBV5-1,TRBJ1-2,TRBD1,CASSLNRGSDGYTF,TGCGCCAGCAGCTTAAACAGGGGGTCAGATGGCTACACCTTC
.,TRBV7-9,TRBJ2-5,.,CASSQTPQETQYF,TGTGCCAGCAGTCAGACCCCTCAAGAGACCCAGTACTTC
.,TRBV5-5,TRBJ2-3,.,CASSGLRTGTSTDTQYF,TGTGCCAGCAGCGGATTGCGGACGGGAACTAGCACAGATACGCAGTATTTT
.,TRBV7-6,TRBJ2-1,.,CASSPTAGRSSYNEQFF,TGTGCCAGCAGCCCCACAGCGGGTCGGAGTTCCTACAATGAGCAGTTCTTC
.,TRBV10-3,TRBJ2-2,.,CASGLPNTGELFF,TGTGCCAGCGGACTACCCAACACCGGGGAGCTGTTTTTT
.,TRBV6-1,TRBJ1-3,.,CASSEGGGNTIYF,TGTGCCAGCAGTGAAGGGGGGGGGAACACCATATATTTT
once,TRBV5-5,TRBJ2-7,.,CASSLGGPGEQYF,TGTGCCAGCAGCTTGGGGGGTCCAGGCGAGCAGTACTTC
.,TRBV18,TRBJ2-7,.,CASSPRDLGGEQYF,TGTGCCAGCTCACCAAGGGACCTCGGTGGCGAGCAGTACTTC
.,TRBV20-1,TRBJ2-5,.,CSASTRKETQYF,TGCAGTGCTAGTACCCGAAAAGAGACCCAGTACTTC
.,TRBV5-1,TRBJ1-6,.,CASSLGGGNSPLHF,TGCGCCAGCAGCTTGGGAGGGGGGAATTCACCCCTCCACTTT
.,TRBV2,TRBJ2-1,TRBD2,CASSDLSSGGLGNEQFF,TGTGCCAGCAGTGATCTATCGAGCGGGGGCCTGGGGAATGAGCAGTTCTTC
.,TRBV6-5,TRBJ2-7,.,CASSYSKYLYEQYF,TGTGCCAGCAGTTACTCTAAGTACCTATACGAGCAGTACTTC
.,TRBV28,TRBJ1-4,.,CASGAGDEKLFF,TGTGCCAGCGGGGCAGGGGACGAAAAACTGTTTTTT
.,TRBV4-2,TRBJ2-3,TRBD2,CASSQAISGGTDTQYF,TGTGCCAGCAGCCAAGCTATTAGCGGGGGCACAGATACGCAGTATTTT
once,TRBV11-2,TRBJ2-5,TRBD2,CASSLASGQETQYF,TGTGCCAGCAGCTTAGCTAGCGGCCAAGAGACCCAGTACTTC
.,TRBV7-9,TRBJ1-5,.,CASSLGPNQPQHF,TGTGCCAGCAGCTTAGGCCCGAATCAGCCCCAGCATTTT
.,TRBV6-5,TRBJ2-3,.,CASMQTGFTDTQYF,TGTGCCAGCATGCAAACGGGATTCACAGATACGCAGTATTTT
.,TRBV7-2,TRBJ2-2,.,CASSLVRNRATGELFF,TGTGCCAGCAGCTTAGTGAGGAACAGGGCCACCGGGGAGCTGTTTTTT
.,TRBV7-2,TRBJ2-5,TRBD2,CASSLATSARGETQYF,TGTGCCAGCAGCTTAGCTACTAGCGCTAGGGGAGAGACCCAGTACTTC
.,TRBV28,TRBJ1-1,.,CASRLGTTTEAFF,TGTGCCAGCAGGCTCGGGACTACCACTGAAGCTTTCTTT
.,TRBV5-1,TRBJ2-1,.,CASRTYNEQFF,TGCGCCAGCAGGACCTACAATGAGCAGTTCTTC
.,TRBV5-1,TRBJ1-1,TRBD1,CASSLEPDRGYTEAFF,TGCGCCAGCAGCTTGGAACCCGACAGGGGGTACACTGAAGCTTTCTTT
.,TRBV5-6,TRBJ1-5,.,CASSFRGFDNSNQPQHF,TGTGCCAGCAGCTTCAGGGGTTTTGACAATAGCAATCAGCCCCAGCATTTT
.,TRBV11-2,TRBJ2-7,TRBD2,CARSGGGGAYEQYF,TGTGCCCGCAGCGGGGGCGGGGGGGCTTACGAGCAGTACTTC
.,TRBV3-1/TRBV3-2,TRBJ2-2,.,CASSQDWGTGELFF,TGTGCCAGCAGCCAAGATTGGGGGACCGGGGAGCTGTTTTTT
.,TRBV19,TRBJ2-1,TRBD1,CASSKGQGDYNEQFF,TGTGCCAGTAGTAAGGGACAGGGGGACTACAATGAGCAGTTCTTC
.,TRBV19,TRBJ2-5,.,CASRGDHMETQYF,TGTGCCAGTAGGGGGGACCACATGGAGACCCAGTACTTC
.,TRBV2,TRBJ2-3,.,CASTPVEGDTQYF,TGTGCCAGCACTCCGGTCGAGGGAGATACGCAGTATTTT
.,TRBV4-2,TRBJ2-7,.,CASSQRGGDDEQYF,TGTGCCAGCAGCCAAAGGGGCGGGGATGACGAGCAGTACTTC
.,TRBV6-6,TRBJ2-1,.,CASSFGQYNEQFF,TGTGCCAGCAGTTTTGGACAGTACAATGAGCAGTTCTTC
.,TRBV2,TRBJ2-5,.,CASSEVEETQYF,TGTGCCAGCAGTGAGGTCGAGGAGACCCAGTACTTC
few,TRBV6-5,TRBJ2-7,.,CASSYLRGNEQYF,TGTGCCAGCAGTTACCTTCGGGGGAACGAGCAGTACTTC